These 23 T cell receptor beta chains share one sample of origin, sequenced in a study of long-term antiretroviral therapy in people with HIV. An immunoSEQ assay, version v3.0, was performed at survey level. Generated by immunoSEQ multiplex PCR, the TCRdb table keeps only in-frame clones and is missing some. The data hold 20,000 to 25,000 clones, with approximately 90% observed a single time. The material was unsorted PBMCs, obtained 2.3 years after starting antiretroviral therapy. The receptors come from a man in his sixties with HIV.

CDR3 residues: CASSQEYNEQFF. In DNA form, the CDR3 reads TGTGCCAGCAGCCAAGAATACAATGAGCAGTTCTTC. This chain joins TRBV7-9 and TRBJ2-1; D unclear. Between the trimmed V and J ends, which lost 5 bases and 4 bases, there was a span of 6 bases. Looked up from germline, CDR1 is SEHNR and CDR2 is FQNEAQ (reference sequence). The CDR3 totals 12 residues.

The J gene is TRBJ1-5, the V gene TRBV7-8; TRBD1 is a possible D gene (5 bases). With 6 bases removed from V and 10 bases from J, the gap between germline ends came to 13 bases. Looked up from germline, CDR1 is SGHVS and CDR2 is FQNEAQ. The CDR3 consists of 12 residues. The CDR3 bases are TGTGCCAGCAGTCAGACAGTTTTCCCCCAGCATTTT. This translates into CASSQTVFPQHF. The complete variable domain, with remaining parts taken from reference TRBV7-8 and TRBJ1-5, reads GAGVSQSPRYKVAKRGQDVALRCDPISGHVSLFWYQQALGQGPEFLTYFQNEAQLDKSGLPSDRFFAERPEGSVSTLKIQRTQQEDSAVYLCASSQTVFPQHFGDGTRLSIL.

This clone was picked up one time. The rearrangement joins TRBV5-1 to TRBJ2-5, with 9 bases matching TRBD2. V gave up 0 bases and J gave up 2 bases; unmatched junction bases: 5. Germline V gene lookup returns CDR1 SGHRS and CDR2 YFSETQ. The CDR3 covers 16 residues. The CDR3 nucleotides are TGCGCCAGCAGCTTGGCCCAGACTAGCGGACAAGAGACCCAGTACTTC. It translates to CASSLAQTSGQETQYF.

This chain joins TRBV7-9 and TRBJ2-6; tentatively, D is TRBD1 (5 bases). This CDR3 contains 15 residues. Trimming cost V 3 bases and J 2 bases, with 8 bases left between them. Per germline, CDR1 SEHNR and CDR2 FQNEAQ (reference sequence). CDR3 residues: CASSFQGAGANVLTF. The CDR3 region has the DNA TGTGCCAGCAGCTTCCAGGGTGCTGGGGCCAACGTCCTGACTTTC.

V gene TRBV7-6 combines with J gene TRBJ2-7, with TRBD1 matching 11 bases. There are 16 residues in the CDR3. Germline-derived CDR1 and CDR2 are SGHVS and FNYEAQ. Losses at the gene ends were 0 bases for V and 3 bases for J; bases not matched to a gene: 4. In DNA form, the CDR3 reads TGTGCCAGCAGCTTAGCTGAGGACAGGGGGCTCTACGAGCAGTACTTC. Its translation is CASSLAEDRGLYEQYF.

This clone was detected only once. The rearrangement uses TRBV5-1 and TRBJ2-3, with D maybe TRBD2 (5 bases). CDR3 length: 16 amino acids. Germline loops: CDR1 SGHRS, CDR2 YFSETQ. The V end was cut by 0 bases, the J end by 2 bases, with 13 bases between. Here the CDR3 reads CASSLARQDFTDTQYF. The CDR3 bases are TGCGCCAGCAGCTTGGCCCGGCAGGACTTCACAGATACGCAGTATTTT.

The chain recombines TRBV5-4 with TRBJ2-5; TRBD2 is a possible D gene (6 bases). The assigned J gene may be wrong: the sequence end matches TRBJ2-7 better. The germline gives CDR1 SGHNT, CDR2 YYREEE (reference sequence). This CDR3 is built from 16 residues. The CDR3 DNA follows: TGTGCCAGCAGCCCTGGCGGGGCGGGAATTTCCTACGAGCAGTACTTC. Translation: CASSPGGAGISYEQYF.

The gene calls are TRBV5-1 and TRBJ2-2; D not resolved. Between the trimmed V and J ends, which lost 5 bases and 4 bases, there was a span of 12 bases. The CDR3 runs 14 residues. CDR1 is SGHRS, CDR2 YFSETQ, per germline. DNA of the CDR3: TGCGCCAGCAGGGTTTGGGTCGGCACCGGGGAGCTGTTTTTT. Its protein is CASRVWVGTGELFF.

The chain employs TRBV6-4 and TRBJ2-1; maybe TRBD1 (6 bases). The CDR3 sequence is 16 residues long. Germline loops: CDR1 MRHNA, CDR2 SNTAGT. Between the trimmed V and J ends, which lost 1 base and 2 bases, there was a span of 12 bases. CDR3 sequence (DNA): TGTGCCAGCAGTGACTTCCGACAGGCCCCCTACAATGAGCAGTTCTTC. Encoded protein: CASSDFRQAPYNEQFF.

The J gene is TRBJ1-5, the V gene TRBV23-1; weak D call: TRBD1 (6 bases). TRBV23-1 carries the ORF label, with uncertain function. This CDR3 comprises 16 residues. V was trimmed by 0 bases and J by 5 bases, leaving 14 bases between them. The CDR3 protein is CASSQSWGNRDQPQHF. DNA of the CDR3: TGCGCCAGCAGTCAATCCTGGGGGAACAGGGATCAGCCCCAGCATTTT.

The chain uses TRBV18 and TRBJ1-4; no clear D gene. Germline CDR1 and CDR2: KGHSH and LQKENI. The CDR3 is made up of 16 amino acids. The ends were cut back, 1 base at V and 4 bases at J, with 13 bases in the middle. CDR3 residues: CASSPRIEQSNEKLFF. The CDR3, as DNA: TGTGCCAGCTCACCACGGATAGAGCAGAGTAATGAAAAACTGTTTTTT.

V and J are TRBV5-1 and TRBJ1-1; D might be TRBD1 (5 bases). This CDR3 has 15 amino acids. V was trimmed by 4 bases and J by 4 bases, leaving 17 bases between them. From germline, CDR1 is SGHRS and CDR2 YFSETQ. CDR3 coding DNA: TGCGCCAGCAGCCCGCGACCCGGGGGGGGCACTGAAGCTTTCTTT. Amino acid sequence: CASSPRPGGGTEAFF.

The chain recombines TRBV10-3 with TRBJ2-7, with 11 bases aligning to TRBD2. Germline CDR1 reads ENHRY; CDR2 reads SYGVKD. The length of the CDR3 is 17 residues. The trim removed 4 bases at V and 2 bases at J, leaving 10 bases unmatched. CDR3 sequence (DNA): TGTGCCATCAGTGCCGGGACCGGGACTAGCGGAACCTACGAGCAGTACTTC. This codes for CAISAGTGTSGTYEQYF.

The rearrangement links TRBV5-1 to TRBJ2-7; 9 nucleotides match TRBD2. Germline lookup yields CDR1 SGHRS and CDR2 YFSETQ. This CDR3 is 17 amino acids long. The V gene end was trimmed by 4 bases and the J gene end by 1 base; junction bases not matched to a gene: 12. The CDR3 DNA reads TGCGCCAGCAGCCCAGGCGGGAGGGGAACGGGGTCCTACGAGCAGTACTTC. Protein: CASSPGGRGTGSYEQYF.

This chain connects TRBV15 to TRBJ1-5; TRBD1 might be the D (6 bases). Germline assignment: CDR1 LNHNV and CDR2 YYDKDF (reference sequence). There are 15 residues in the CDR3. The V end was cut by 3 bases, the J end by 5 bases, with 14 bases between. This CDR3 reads CATSSWGREDQPQHF. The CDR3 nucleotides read TGTGCCACCAGCAGTTGGGGGCGCGAAGATCAGCCCCAGCATTTT.

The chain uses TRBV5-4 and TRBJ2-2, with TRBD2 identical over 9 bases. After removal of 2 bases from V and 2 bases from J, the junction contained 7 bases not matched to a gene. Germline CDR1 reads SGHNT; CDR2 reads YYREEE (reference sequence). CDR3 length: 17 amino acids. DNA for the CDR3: TGTGCCAGCAGCTTTCGGGTAGCGGGAGTAAACACCGGGGAGCTGTTTTTT. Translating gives CASSFRVAGVNTGELFF.

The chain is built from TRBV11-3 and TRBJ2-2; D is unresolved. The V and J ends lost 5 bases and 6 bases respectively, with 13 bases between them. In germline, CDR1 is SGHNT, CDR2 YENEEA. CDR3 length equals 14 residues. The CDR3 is CASSPTVHPGELFF. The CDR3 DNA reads TGTGCCAGCAGCCCAACAGTTCATCCCGGGGAGCTGTTTTTT.

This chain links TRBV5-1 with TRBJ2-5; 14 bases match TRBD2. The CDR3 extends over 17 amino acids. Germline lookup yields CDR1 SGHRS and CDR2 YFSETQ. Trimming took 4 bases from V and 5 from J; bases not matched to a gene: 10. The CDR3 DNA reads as TGCGCCAGCAGCAAAGGACTAGCGGGAGGTCAGCAGGAGACCCAGTACTTC. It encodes CASSKGLAGGQQETQYF.

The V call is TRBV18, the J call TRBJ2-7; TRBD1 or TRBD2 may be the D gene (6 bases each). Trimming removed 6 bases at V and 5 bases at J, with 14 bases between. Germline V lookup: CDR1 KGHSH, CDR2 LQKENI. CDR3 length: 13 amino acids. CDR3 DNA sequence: TGTGCCAGCTCCACCGAGGGGGGCGACGAGCAGTACTTC. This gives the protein CASSTEGGDEQYF.

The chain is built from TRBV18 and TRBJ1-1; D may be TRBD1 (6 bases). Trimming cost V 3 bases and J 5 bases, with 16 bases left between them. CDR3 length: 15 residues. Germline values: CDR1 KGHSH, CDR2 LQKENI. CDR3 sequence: CASSPPRGATTEAFF. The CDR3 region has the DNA TGTGCCAGCTCACCCCCGAGGGGGGCGACTACTGAAGCTTTCTTT. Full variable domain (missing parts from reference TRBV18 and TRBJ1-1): NAGVMQNPRHLVRRRGQEARLRCSPMKGHSHVYWYRQLPEEGLKFMVYLQKENIIDESGMPKERFSAEFPKEGPSILRIQQVVRGDSAAYFCASSPPRGATTEAFFGQGTRLTVV.

The CDR3 is CASSWGTGNSETQYF. As DNA, the CDR3 is TGTGCCAGCAGTTGGGGGACAGGGAACAGCGAGACCCAGTACTTC. The rearrangement uses TRBV7-7 and TRBJ2-5; 9 nucleotides align to TRBD1. Germline loops: CDR1 SSHAT, CDR2 FNYEAQ (reference sequence). This CDR3 region has 15 residues. V gave up 6 bases and J gave up 5 bases; unmatched junction bases: 10.

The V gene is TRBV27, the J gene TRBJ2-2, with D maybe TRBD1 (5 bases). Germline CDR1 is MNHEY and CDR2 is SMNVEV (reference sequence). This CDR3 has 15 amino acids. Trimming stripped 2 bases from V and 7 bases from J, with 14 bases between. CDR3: CASSLDPGNIGELFF. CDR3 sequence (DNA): TGTGCCAGCAGTTTAGATCCAGGGAATATCGGGGAGCTGTTTTTT.

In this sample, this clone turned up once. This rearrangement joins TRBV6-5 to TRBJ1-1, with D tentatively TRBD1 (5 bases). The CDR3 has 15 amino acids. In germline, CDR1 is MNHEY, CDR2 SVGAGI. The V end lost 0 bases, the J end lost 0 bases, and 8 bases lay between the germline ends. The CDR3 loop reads CASSYSATVNTEAFF. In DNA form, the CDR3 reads TGTGCCAGCAGTTACTCGGCGACAGTGAACACTGAAGCTTTCTTT.